The present T cell receptor (beta chain) was sequenced within a study of neurological immune-mediated disorders. PBMCs stored at -80 C, numbering 2 million, were the origin of the unsorted libraries. This CDR3 contains 13 residues. V was cut by 7 bases and J by 5 bases, with 14 bases left in between. Germline V lookup: CDR1 ENHRY, CDR2 SYGVKD. TCRdb re-derived calls from the 5' RACE reads in MiXCR, one entry per CDR3 protein. This table holds tens of thousands of distinct CDR3 sequences, roughly 14% found once. This clonotype was counted many times. The chain recombines TRBV10-3 with TRBJ1-1; D remains unclear. Sequenced: PBMCs. The sequence was collected from a woman between 45 and 65 years old in good health. CDR3 residues: CAITLTDGTEAFF. The CDR3 DNA reads as TGTGCCATCACTCTGACCGACGGGACTGAAGCTTTCTTT.